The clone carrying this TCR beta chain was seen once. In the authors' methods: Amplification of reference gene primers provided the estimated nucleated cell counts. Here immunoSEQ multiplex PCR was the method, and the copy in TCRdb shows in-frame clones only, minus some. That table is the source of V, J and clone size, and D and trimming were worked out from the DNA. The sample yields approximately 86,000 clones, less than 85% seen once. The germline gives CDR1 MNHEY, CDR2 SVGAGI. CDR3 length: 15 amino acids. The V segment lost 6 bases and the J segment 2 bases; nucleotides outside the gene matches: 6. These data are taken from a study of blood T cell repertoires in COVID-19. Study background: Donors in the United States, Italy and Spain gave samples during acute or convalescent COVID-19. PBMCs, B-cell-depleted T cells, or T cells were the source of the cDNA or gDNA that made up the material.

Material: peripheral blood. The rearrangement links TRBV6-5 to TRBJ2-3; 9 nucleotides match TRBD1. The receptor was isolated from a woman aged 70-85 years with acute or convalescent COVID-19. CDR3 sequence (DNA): TGTGCCAGCAGCCGACAGGGGGGTTACACAGATACGCAGTATTTT. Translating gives CASSRQGGYTDTQYF.